The 18 T cell receptor beta chains in this list originate from one sample, sequenced in a study of control samples from healthy donors and cancer patients. Assay used: immunoSEQ multiplex PCR; TCRdb lists only in-frame clones, some missing. The sample lists some 37,000 clones, about 94% occurring once. Sequenced sample: blood. The origin of the receptors is a woman between 50 and 59 years old in good health.

A single count supports this clone. The chain combines TRBV29-1 with TRBJ1-5; 11 bases match TRBD1. CDR1 SQVTM and CDR2 ANQGSEA come from the germline V gene. The CDR3 length is 13 residues. J was trimmed by 6 bases and V by 6 bases; bases with no gene match: 4. CDR3 protein: CSVGQGGGQPQHF. As DNA, the CDR3 is TGCAGCGTGGGACAGGGGGGAGGTCAGCCCCAGCATTTT.

J is TRBJ1-5 and V is TRBV18, with TRBD1 matching over 7 bases. Germline trimming cut 3 bases from V and 2 bases from J; bases unmatched to any gene: 4. Germline CDR1 and CDR2: KGHSH and LQKENI. This CDR3 is 15 amino acids long. The DNA of the CDR3 is TGTGCCAGCTCACCGCAGGGGGTAGGCAATCAGCCCCAGCATTTT. Protein product: CASSPQGVGNQPQHF.

V usage is TRBV2 and J usage is TRBJ1-6, with unresolved D. Looked up from germline, CDR1 is SNHLY and CDR2 is FYNNEI. The V end was cut by 2 bases, the J end by 6 bases, with 11 bases between. The CDR3 is made up of 15 amino acids. This CDR3 reads CASSERWGVNSPLHF. DNA for the CDR3: TGTGCCAGCAGTGAACGGTGGGGTGTTAATTCACCCCTCCACTTT.

The rearrangement joins TRBV11-2 to TRBJ2-1; no definite D call. V lost 1 base to trimming and J lost 7 bases, with 8 bases between them. Germline-derived CDR1 and CDR2 are SGHAT and FQNNGV. This CDR3 has 13 amino acids. CDR3: CASSLVRANEQFF. The CDR3 DNA reads as TGTGCCAGCAGCTTAGTTAGGGCAAATGAGCAGTTCTTC. The whole variable domain, filled in from reference TRBV11-2 and TRBJ2-1, reads EAGVAQSPRYKIIEKRQSVAFWCNPISGHATLYWYQQILGQGPKLLIQFQNNGVVDDSQLPKDRFSAERLKGVDSTLKIQPAKLEDSAVYLCASSLVRANEQFFGPGTRLTVL.

This chain links TRBV28 with TRBJ1-1; D is unclear. The ends were cut back, 6 bases at V and 4 bases at J, with 21 bases in the middle. The CDR3 covers 16 residues. In germline, CDR1 is MDHEN, CDR2 SYDVKM. CDR3 DNA sequence: TGTGCCAGCAGCCATCCCCTTGACACATTGAGCACTGAAGCTTTCTTT. Its protein is CASSHPLDTLSTEAFF.

DNA of the CDR3: TGTGCCAGCAGCCAAGCAACCGTTAGCTCCTACAATGAGCAGTTCTTC. Translation: CASSQATVSSYNEQFF. J is TRBJ2-1 and V is TRBV4-2, with no clear D. The CDR3 extends over 16 amino acids. The V gene's germline CDR1 is LGHNA and CDR2 YNFKEQ. The V and J ends lost 1 base and 0 bases respectively, with 10 bases between them.

This clone has a single count. For the CDR3, the DNA is TGCGCCAGCAGCCTCACCCGGGACAGGGGGAACACCGGGGAGCTGTTTTTT. Translating gives CASSLTRDRGNTGELFF. The V call is TRBV23-1, the J call TRBJ2-2; 10 bases agree with TRBD1. TRBV23-1 belongs to the ORF category, with a function that is uncertain. The CDR3 spans 17 residues. V shed 6 bases and J 1 base; nucleotides not matched to a gene: 8.

The CDR3 DNA reads TGTGCCAGCAGTTCACCCGCGGGAGAAACGTTGGAGACCCAGTACTTC. It translates to CASSSPAGETLETQYF. The chain is built from TRBV28 and TRBJ2-5; 7 bases align to TRBD2. V lost 4 bases to trimming and J lost 5 bases; unmatched junction nucleotides: 13. The CDR3 sequence is 16 residues long. In germline, CDR1 is MDHEN, CDR2 SYDVKM.

This clone came up a few times. The J gene is TRBJ2-7, the V gene TRBV6-5; no reliable D call. CDR1 is MNHEY, CDR2 SVGAGI, per germline. There are 14 residues in the CDR3. The V gene lost 2 bases and the J gene lost 1 base, with 9 bases spanning the gap. Here the CDR3 DNA reads TGTGCCAGCAGTTACAACGACGGTTCCTACGAGCAGTACTTC. Protein product: CASSYNDGSYEQYF.

This sequence joins TRBV19 and TRBJ2-6; tentative D call: TRBD2 (5 bases). V was cut by 7 bases and J by 2 bases, with 15 bases left in between. Germline CDR1 and CDR2: LNHDA and SQIVND (reference sequence). The CDR3 spans 16 residues. For the CDR3, the DNA is TGTGCCAGTACCAAATCGGGGTACCCTGGGGCCAACGTCCTGACTTTC. As protein: CASTKSGYPGANVLTF.

The rearrangement uses TRBV19 and TRBJ1-2; D not resolved. Germline CDR1 is LNHDA and CDR2 is SQIVND (reference sequence). V was cut by 7 bases and J by 4 bases, with 19 bases left in between. The CDR3 runs 15 residues. The CDR3 DNA is TGTGCCAGTACCCCGTCCCCACGAGGTGGCTATGGCTACACCTTC. This sequence encodes CASTPSPRGGYGYTF.

The CDR3 nucleotides are TGTGCCAGCAGTTACTCCGAGAGGACTGGGGCTTTCTTT. It encodes CASSYSERTGAFF. This sequence joins TRBV6-5 and TRBJ1-1; D uncertain. The CDR3 has 13 amino acids. In germline, CDR1 is MNHEY, CDR2 SVGAGI. Deletions cut 0 bases from V and 11 bases from J, with 13 bases between.

The rearrangement uses TRBV11-3 and TRBJ2-2; D gene ambiguous. CDR3 length equals 13 residues. Looked up from germline, CDR1 is SGHNT and CDR2 is YENEEA. The V gene lost 0 bases and the J gene lost 7 bases, with 6 bases spanning the gap. For the CDR3, the DNA is TGTGCCAGCAGCTTAGATCGAGTCGGGGAGCTGTTTTTT. It codes for CASSLDRVGELFF.

The rearrangement links TRBV6-2 or TRBV6-3 to TRBJ1-6; D is perhaps TRBD1 (5 bases). The CDR3 is 17 amino acids. The germline gives CDR1 MNHEY, CDR2 SVGEGT. Trimming took 5 bases from V and 9 from J, leaving 23 bases between them. The CDR3 here is CASSPPGGAGGRSPLHF. CDR3 coding DNA: TGTGCCAGCAGTCCCCCCGGGGGAGCCGGGGGTCGTTCACCCCTCCACTTT.

To note about this clone: At one end the junction does not follow the germline gene, possibly because of a read error. The rearrangement links TRBV6-1 to TRBJ1-1; the D is unclear. CDR1 and CDR2 (germline): MNHNS, SASEGT. The CDR3 loop spans 12 amino acids. For the CDR3, the DNA is TGTGCCAGCAGAGAAGAAAACACTGAAGCTTTCTTT. This translates into CASREENTEAFF.

The rearrangement joins TRBV29-1 to TRBJ2-2; the D gene is possibly TRBD1 (5 bases). This CDR3 is built from 13 residues. Germline lookup yields CDR1 SQVTM and CDR2 ANQGSEA. V shed 7 bases and J shed 6 bases, with 15 bases lying between them. The CDR3: CSAGHQNAGELFF. In DNA form, the CDR3 reads TGCAGCGCCGGACACCAAAACGCCGGGGAGCTGTTTTTT.

The J gene is TRBJ1-4, the V gene TRBV4-2; TRBD1 aligns across 8 bases. V gave up 0 bases and J gave up 2 bases; unmatched junction bases: 2. Germline assignment: CDR1 LGHNA and CDR2 YNFKEQ. This CDR3 is built from 16 residues. The CDR3 loop reads CASSQERTGTNEKLFF. The CDR3 coding sequence is TGTGCCAGCAGCCAAGAGCGGACAGGGACTAATGAAAAACTGTTTTTT.

The DNA of the CDR3 is TGTGCCAGCAGTCAAAGGATAGGGACGAGGGATACGCAGTATTTT. The encoded protein is CASSQRIGTRDTQYF. This chain joins TRBV7-9 and TRBJ2-3; D possibly uses TRBD1 or TRBD2 (5 bases each). V was cut by 6 bases and J by 6 bases, with 19 bases left in between. Germline CDR1 is SEHNR and CDR2 is FQNEAQ (reference sequence). This CDR3 spans 15 amino acids.